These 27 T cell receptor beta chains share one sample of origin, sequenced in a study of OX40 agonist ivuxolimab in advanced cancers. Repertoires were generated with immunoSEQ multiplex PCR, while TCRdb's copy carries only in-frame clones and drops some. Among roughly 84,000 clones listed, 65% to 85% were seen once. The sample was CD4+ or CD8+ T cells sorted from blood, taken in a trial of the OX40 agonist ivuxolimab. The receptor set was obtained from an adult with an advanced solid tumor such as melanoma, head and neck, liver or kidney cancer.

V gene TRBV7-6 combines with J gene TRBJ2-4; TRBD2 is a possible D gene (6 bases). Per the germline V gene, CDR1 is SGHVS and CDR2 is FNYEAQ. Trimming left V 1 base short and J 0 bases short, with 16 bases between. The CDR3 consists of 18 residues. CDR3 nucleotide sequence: TGTGCCAGCAGCTTAGTAGAAGGGAGGAGAATAGCCAAAAACATTCAGTACTTC. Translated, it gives CASSLVEGRRIAKNIQYF.

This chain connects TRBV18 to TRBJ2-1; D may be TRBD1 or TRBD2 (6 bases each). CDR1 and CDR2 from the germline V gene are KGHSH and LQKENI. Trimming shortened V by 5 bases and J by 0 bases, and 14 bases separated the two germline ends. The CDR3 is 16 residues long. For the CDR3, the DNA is TGTGCCAGCTCATGGGGGGCTCAGAGCTCCTACAATGAGCAGTTCTTC. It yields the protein CASSWGAQSSYNEQFF.

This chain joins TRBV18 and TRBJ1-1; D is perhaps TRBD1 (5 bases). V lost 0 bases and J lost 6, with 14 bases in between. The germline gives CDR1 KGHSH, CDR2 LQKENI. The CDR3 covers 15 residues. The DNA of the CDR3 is TGTGCCAGCTCACCACCCGCCAGGGATAGGCCTGAAGCTTTCTTT. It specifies CASSPPARDRPEAFF.

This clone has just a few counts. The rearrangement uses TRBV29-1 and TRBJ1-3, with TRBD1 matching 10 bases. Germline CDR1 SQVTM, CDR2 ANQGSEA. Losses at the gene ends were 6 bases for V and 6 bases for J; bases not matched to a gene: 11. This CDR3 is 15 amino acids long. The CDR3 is CSVVGSTGGENTIYF. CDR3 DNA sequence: TGCAGCGTCGTGGGTTCGACAGGGGGCGAAAACACCATATATTTT. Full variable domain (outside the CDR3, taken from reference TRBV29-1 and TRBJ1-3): SAVISQKPSRDICQRGTSLTIQCQVDSQVTMMFWYRQQPGQSLTLIATANQGSEATYESGFVIDKFPISRPNLTFSTLTVSNMSPEDSSIYLCSVVGSTGGENTIYFGEGSWLTVV.

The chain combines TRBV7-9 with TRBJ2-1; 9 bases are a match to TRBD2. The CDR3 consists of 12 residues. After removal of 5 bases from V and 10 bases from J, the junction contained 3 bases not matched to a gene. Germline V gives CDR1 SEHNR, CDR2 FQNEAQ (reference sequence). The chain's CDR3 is CASSNLAGEQFF. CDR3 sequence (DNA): TGTGCCAGCAGCAACCTAGCGGGAGAGCAGTTCTTC.

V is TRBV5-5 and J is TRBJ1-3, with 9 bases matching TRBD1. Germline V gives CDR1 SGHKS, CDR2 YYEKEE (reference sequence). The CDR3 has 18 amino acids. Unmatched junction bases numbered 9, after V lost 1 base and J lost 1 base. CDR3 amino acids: CASSLLGQGFASGNTIYF. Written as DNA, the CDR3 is TGTGCCAGCAGCTTGTTGGGACAGGGCTTTGCTTCTGGAAACACCATATATTTT.

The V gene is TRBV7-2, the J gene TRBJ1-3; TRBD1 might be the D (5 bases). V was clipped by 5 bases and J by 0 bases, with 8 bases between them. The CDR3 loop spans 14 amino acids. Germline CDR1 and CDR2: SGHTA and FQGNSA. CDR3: CASSPGLSGNTIYF. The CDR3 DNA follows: TGTGCCAGCAGCCCGGGACTCTCTGGAAACACCATATATTTT.

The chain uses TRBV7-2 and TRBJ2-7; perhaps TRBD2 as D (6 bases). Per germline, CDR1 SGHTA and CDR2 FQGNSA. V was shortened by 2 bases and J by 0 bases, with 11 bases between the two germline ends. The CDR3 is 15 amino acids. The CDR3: CASSLYGGTSYEQYF. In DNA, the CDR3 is TGTGCCAGCAGCTTATACGGCGGGACCTCCTACGAGCAGTACTTC.

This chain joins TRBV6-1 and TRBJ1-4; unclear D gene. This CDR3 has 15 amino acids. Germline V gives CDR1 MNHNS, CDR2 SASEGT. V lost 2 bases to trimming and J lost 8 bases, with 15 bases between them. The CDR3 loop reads CASSEFQGSQEKLFF. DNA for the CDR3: TGTGCCAGCAGTGAATTTCAAGGGAGCCAGGAAAAACTGTTTTTT.

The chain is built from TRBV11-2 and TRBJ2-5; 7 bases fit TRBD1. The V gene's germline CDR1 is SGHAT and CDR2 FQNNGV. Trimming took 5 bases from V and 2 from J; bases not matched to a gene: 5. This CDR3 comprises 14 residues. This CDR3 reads CASSVGTAQETQYF. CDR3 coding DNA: TGTGCCAGCAGCGTGGGGACAGCACAAGAGACCCAGTACTTC.

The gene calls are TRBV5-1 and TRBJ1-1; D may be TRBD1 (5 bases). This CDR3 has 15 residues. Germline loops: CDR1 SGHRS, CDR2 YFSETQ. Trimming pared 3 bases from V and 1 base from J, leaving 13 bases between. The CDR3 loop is CASSSRVGWNTEAFF. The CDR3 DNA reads TGCGCCAGCAGCTCCAGGGTTGGATGGAACACTGAAGCTTTCTTT.

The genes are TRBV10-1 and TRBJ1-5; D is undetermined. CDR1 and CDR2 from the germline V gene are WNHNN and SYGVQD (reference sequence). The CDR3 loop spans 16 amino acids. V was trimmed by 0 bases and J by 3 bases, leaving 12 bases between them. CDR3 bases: TGCGCCAGCAGTGAGTCGTTAAGGGTCCCCAATCAGCCCCAGCATTTT. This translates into CASSESLRVPNQPQHF.

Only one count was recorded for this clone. The CDR3 loop reads CASSRTSGSYEQYF. CDR3 coding DNA: TGTGCCAGCAGTCGGACTAGCGGGAGTTACGAGCAGTACTTC. The V gene is TRBV6-5, the J gene TRBJ2-7; TRBD2 aligns across 13 bases. The V segment lost 5 bases and the J segment 4 bases; nucleotides outside the gene matches: 2. This CDR3 spans 14 amino acids. Germline lookup yields CDR1 MNHEY and CDR2 SVGAGI.

CDR3 DNA sequence: TGTGCCAGCAGCCGTCCCGGGACGGGATGGAACTATGGCTACACCTTC. Translating gives CASSRPGTGWNYGYTF. The genes are TRBV7-2 and TRBJ1-2; D is perhaps TRBD1 (5 bases). Trimming took 5 bases from V and 2 from J, leaving 18 bases between them. The V gene's germline CDR1 is SGHTA and CDR2 FQGNSA. The CDR3 loop spans 16 amino acids.

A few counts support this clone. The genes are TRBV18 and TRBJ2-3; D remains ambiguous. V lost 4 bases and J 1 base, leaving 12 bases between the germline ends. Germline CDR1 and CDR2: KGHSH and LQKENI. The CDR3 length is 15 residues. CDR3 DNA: TGTGCCAGCTCACGTAACTGGGTTGGCACAGATACGCAGTATTTT. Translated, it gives CASSRNWVGTDTQYF.

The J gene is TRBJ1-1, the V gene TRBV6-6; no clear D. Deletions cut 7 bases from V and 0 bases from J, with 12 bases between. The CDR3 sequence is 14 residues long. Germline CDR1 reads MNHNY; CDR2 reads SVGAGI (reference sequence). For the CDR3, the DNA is TGTGCCAGCACCACATCCCGGGTGAACACTGAAGCTTTCTTT. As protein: CASTTSRVNTEAFF.

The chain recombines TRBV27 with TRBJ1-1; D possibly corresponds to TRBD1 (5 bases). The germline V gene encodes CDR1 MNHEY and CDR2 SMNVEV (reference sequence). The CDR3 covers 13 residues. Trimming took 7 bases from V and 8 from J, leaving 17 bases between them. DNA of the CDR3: TGTGCCAGCACCGGCGGACCGGGACGCGAAGCTTTCTTT. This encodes CASTGGPGREAFF.

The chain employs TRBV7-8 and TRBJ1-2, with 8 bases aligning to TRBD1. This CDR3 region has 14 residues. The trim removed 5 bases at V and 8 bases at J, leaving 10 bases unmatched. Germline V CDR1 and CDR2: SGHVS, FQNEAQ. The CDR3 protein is CASSQGQAGEGYTF. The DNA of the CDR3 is TGTGCCAGCAGCCAGGGACAGGCGGGCGAAGGCTACACCTTC.

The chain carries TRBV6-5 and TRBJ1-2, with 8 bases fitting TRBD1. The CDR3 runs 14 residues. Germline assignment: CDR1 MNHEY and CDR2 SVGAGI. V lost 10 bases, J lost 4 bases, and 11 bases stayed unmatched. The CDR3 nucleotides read TGTGCCACCTCTCCCCCGGGACAGGTCTATGGCTACACCTTC. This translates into CATSPPGQVYGYTF.

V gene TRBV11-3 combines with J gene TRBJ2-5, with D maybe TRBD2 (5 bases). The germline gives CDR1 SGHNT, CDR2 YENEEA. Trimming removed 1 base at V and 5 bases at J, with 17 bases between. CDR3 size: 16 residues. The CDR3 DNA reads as TGTGCCAGCAGCTTAGCCCTTTCGTGGTCGGGGGAGACCCAGTACTTC. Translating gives CASSLALSWSGETQYF.

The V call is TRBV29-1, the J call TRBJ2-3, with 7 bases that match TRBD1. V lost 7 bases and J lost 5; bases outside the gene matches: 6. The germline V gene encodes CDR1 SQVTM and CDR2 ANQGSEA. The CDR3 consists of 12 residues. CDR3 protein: CSESTGRDTQYF. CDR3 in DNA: TGCAGCGAATCGACAGGGAGAGATACGCAGTATTTT.

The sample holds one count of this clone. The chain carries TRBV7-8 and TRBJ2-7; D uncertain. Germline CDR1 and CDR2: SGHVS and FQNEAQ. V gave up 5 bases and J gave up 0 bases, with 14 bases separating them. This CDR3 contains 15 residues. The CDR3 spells CASSPSLGSSYEQYF. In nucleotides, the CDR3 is TGTGCCAGCAGCCCAAGCTTGGGAAGCTCCTACGAGCAGTACTTC.

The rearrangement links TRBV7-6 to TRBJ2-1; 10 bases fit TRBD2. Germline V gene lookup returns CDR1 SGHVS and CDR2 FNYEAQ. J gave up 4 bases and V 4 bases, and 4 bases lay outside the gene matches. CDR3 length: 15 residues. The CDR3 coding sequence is TGTGCCAGCAGCTCCAGGACTAGCGGTTACAATGAGCAGTTCTTC. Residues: CASSSRTSGYNEQFF.

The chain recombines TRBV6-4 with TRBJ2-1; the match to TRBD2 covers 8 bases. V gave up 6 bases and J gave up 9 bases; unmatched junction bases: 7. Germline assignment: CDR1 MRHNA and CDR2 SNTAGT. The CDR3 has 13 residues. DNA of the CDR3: TGTGCCAGCAGATCGGGAGGGAGGGCTGAGCAGTTCTTC. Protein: CASRSGGRAEQFF.

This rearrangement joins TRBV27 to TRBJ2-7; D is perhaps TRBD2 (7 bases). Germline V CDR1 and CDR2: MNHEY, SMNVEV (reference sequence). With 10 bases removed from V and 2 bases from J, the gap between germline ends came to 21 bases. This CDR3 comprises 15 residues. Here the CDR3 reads CATKTQGGGPYEQYF. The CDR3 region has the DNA TGTGCCACCAAAACACAGGGAGGGGGTCCCTACGAGCAGTACTTC.

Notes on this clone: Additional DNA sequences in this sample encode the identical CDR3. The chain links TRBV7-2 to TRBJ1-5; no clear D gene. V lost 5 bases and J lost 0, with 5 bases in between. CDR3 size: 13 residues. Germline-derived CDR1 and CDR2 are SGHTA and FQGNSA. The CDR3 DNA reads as TGTGCCAGCAGCGCGAATAGCAATCAGCCCCAGCATTTT. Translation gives CASSANSNQPQHF. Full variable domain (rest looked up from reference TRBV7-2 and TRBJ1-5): GAGVSQSPSNKVTEKGKDVELRCDPISGHTALYWYRQSLGQGLEFLIYFQGNSAPDKSGLPSDRFSAERTGGSVSTLTIQRTQQEDSAVYLCASSANSNQPQHFGDGTRLSIL.

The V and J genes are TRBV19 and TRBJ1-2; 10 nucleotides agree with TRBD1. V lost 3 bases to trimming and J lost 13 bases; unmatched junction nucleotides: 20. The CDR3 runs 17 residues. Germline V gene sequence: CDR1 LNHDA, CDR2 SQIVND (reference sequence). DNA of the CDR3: TGTGCCAGTAGTATTTTTTTGTATGTGGGGACAGGGGTTTTAGCCACCTTC. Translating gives CASSIFLYVGTGVLATF.